Included here is one T cell receptor beta chain sequence, with context. No cognate antigen has been identified for it. No qualities accompany the bases; no much larger clone lies one base away. The collaborating institutions used their own protocols to collect whole blood in K2EDTA tubes. Collaborator samples were shipped for TCRbeta analysis as frozen whole blood, isolated PBMCs, or DNA extracted from either sample type. The immunoSEQ Assay, a bias-controlled multiplex PCR, was used to amplify TCRbeta CDR3 regions from genomic DNA. The authors' pipeline ran thus. Within the assay, amplification of reference gene primers was used to estimate how many nucleated cells each sample contained. Sequence reads were collapsed and filtered to measure the absolute abundance of every unique TCRbeta CDR3 rearrangement. For each sample, productive Simpson clonality was calculated as the square root of Simpson's diversity index across productive rearrangements. As stored in TCRdb, this immuneACCESS dataset retains in-frame rearrangements with V and J assigned. A fraction of the clones does not appear; measured against another copy, unresolved V genes explain less than half of the discrepancy, and the remainder lacks a known reason. V and J calls and clone size come straight from that table; D and trimming were deduced from the DNA. This sample holds about 130,000 clones; about 80% were observed only once. Under 14% of the sample is held by the ten biggest clonotypes.

This record comes from a study of blood T cell repertoires in COVID-19 (dated by TCRdb to between 2020 and 2021). Regarding the complete study: Collaborator samples came from the United States, Italy and Spain and covered acute and convalescent phases of COVID-19. The prospective study material was composed of cDNA or gDNA derived from T cells, B-cell-depleted T cells, or PBMCs. The dataset comprised deeply sampled blood TCRbeta repertoires from subjects exposed to, actively infected with, or recovered from COVID-19. The repertoires were released in a freely available public database meant as a resource for research on the immune response to SARS-CoV-2. The samples were drawn from the first 160 participants of the ongoing ImmuneRACE study and from 1,254 subjects provided by 6 global collaborators. A de-identified subject ID, COVID-19 status, age in years and sex were almost always included in the sample metadata. Where HLA class I and class II types were available, the types were taken from metadata supplied by the sample provider, not from assay-based typing. What the authors observed across the whole study: The amount of clinical and demographic metadata varied by source and participant and was provided uncurated.

V lost 2 bases and J lost 5 bases; the stretch between them is 15 bases long. The CDR3 spans 15 residues, from the cysteine through the phenylalanine. CDR3 DNA only is kept here, 45 bases in frame from base 1. From the germline V gene, CDR1 is MNHEY and CDR2 is SVGAGI. The TCR comes from a human donor in a cohort sampled during active COVID-19. Sequencing was carried out using peripheral blood. This chain joins TRBV6-5 to TRBJ1-1; a tentative D call is TRBD1 (6 bases match). Here is the DNA: TGTGCCAGCAGTTACGGGCAGGGGAGAAAGACTGAAGCTTTCTTT. It encodes CASSYGQGRKTEAFF.